These 12 T cell receptor beta chains came from one sample sequenced in a study of T cell repertoires in cytomegalovirus infection. The antigens of these receptors remain unknown. One entry per CDR3 protein results from TCRdb running MiXCR on the reads. The table has fewer than 200,000 distinct CDR3 sequences, 20% to 25% seen once. The sample consisted of CD8+ T cells from cultured PBMCs, taken from culture after CMV antigen stimulation. The receptors were gathered from a human donor in good health (CMV status not recorded). Some clones in this sample may be carry-over from other donors' samples.

V usage is TRBV7-2 and J usage is TRBJ1-5; D not certain. Trimming cost V 4 bases and J 6 bases, with 10 bases left between them. The germline V gene has CDR1 SGHTA and CDR2 FQGNSA. This CDR3 spans 13 amino acids. CDR3: CASSSVHFQPQHF. Written as DNA, the CDR3 is TGTGCCAGCAGCTCCGTCCACTTTCAGCCCCAGCATTTT.

This clonotype has a handful of counts. An end of the junction differs from the germline gene, which may be a read error. V and J are TRBV27 and TRBJ1-1; D call uncertain. The germline V gene has CDR1 MNHEY and CDR2 SMNVEV (reference sequence). The CDR3 covers 10 residues. This CDR3 is CASGLVEAFF. For the CDR3, the DNA is TGTGCCAGCGGTTTGGTTGAAGCTTTCTTT.

The chain joins TRBV7-2 to TRBJ1-2, with 7 bases identical to TRBD1. The CDR3 consists of 19 residues. Germline CDR1 reads SGHTA; CDR2 reads FQGNSA. V lost 1 base to trimming and J lost 4 bases; unmatched junction nucleotides: 18. The CDR3 nucleotides read TGTGCCAGCAGCTTAGGACCGGATGGAGGGGGCGCACGGGTCTATGGCTACACCTTC. Protein sequence: CASSLGPDGGGARVYGYTF.

This clonotype was seen more than once but under ten times. The chain couples TRBV19 to TRBJ2-4, with no clear D. Trimming removed 3 bases at V and 0 bases at J, with 12 bases between. The V gene's germline CDR1 is LNHDA and CDR2 SQIVND (reference sequence). The CDR3 contains 16 residues. The CDR3 nucleotides read TGTGCCAGTAGTATTTCCACCCAAGTAGCCAAAAACATTCAGTACTTC. This codes for CASSISTQVAKNIQYF. Full variable domain (remainder filled in from reference TRBV19 and TRBJ2-4): DGGITQSPKYLFRKEGQNVTLSCEQNLNHDAMYWYRQDPGQGLRLIYYSQIVNDFQKGDIAEGYSVSREKKESFPLTVTSAQKNPTAFYLCASSISTQVAKNIQYFGAGTRLSVL.

In this sample, this clonotype turned up many times. The V and J genes are TRBV12-3 or TRBV12-4 and TRBJ2-1; D gene unclear. The CDR3 has 12 amino acids. The V and J ends lost 5 bases and 9 bases respectively, with 11 bases between them. CDR3 DNA sequence: TGTGCCAGCAGTGCGTCGAGGCCTGAGCAGTTCTTC. It is translated as CASSASRPEQFF.

In DNA form, the CDR3 reads TGCAGTGCTAGGGACTACACTACGCAGTATTTT. It translates to CSARDYTTQYF. This chain joins TRBV20-1 and TRBJ2-3, with D possibly TRBD2 on 6 matching bases. V was cut by 3 bases and J by 8 bases, with 9 bases left in between. The germline V gene encodes CDR1 DFQATT and CDR2 SNEGSKA (reference sequence). CDR3 size: 11 residues.

This clonotype was observed a few times. The chain combines TRBV7-8 with TRBJ2-1, with a tentative D call TRBD1 (6 bases). The ends were cut back, 5 bases at V and 4 bases at J, with 15 bases in the middle. The CDR3 contains 15 residues. Germline V gene sequence: CDR1 SGHVS, CDR2 FQNEAQ. The DNA for the CDR3 is TGTGCCAGCAGCGTCGGGGCAGGGGCATACAATGAGCAGTTCTTC. Its translation: CASSVGAGAYNEQFF.

This clonotype was counted once. The chain recombines TRBV2 with TRBJ2-2; the match to TRBD2 covers 10 bases. Germline CDR1 reads SNHLY; CDR2 reads FYNNEI. V was clipped by 2 bases and J by 0 bases; unmatched bases: 6. This CDR3 contains 18 residues. The CDR3 loop reads CASSEWLAGAPNTGELFF. For the CDR3, the DNA is TGTGCCAGCAGTGAATGGCTAGCGGGGGCGCCGAACACCGGGGAGCTGTTTTTT.

This clonotype has only a few counts. CDR3 region: CASGPGGGGYTF. The CDR3 DNA reads TGTGCTAGTGGTCCAGGGGGTGGTGGCTACACCTTC. This sequence joins TRBV12-5 and TRBJ1-2, with 7 bases identical to TRBD1. The CDR3 runs to 12 residues. J lost 7 bases, V lost 5 bases, and 4 bases had no gene match. From germline, CDR1 is LGHNT and CDR2 FRNRAP.

This clonotype was observed a few times. The V call is TRBV19, the J call TRBJ2-1; TRBD1 aligns across 7 bases. V lost 3 bases to trimming and J lost 2 bases; unmatched junction nucleotides: 4. CDR1 LNHDA and CDR2 SQIVND come from the germline V gene (reference sequence). The CDR3 totals 15 residues. The CDR3 region has the DNA TGTGCCAGTAGTATCGACAGGGTCGCCTACAATGAGCAGTTCTTC. Its translation is CASSIDRVAYNEQFF. The complete variable domain, with remaining parts taken from reference TRBV19 and TRBJ2-1, reads DGGITQSPKYLFRKEGQNVTLSCEQNLNHDAMYWYRQDPGQGLRLIYYSQIVNDFQKGDIAEGYSVSREKKESFPLTVTSAQKNPTAFYLCASSIDRVAYNEQFFGPGTRLTVL.

The chain is built from TRBV28 and TRBJ2-1; D is unclear. CDR1 MDHEN and CDR2 SYDVKM come from the germline V gene. V was trimmed by 1 base and J by 6 bases, leaving 10 bases between them. There are 14 residues in the CDR3. The CDR3: CASSLFSGGNEQFF. CDR3 coding DNA: TGTGCCAGCAGTTTATTCTCGGGTGGCAATGAGCAGTTCTTC.

This clonotype was recorded a few times. The chain is built from TRBV12-3 or TRBV12-4 and TRBJ2-1; 16 nucleotides match TRBD2. The CDR3 covers 17 residues. Trimming cost V 6 bases and J 4 bases; bases outside gene matches: 6. Written as DNA, the CDR3 is TGTGCCAGCAGGGGGACTAGCGGGGGGGCAGTATACAATGAGCAGTTCTTC. Residues: CASRGTSGGAVYNEQFF.